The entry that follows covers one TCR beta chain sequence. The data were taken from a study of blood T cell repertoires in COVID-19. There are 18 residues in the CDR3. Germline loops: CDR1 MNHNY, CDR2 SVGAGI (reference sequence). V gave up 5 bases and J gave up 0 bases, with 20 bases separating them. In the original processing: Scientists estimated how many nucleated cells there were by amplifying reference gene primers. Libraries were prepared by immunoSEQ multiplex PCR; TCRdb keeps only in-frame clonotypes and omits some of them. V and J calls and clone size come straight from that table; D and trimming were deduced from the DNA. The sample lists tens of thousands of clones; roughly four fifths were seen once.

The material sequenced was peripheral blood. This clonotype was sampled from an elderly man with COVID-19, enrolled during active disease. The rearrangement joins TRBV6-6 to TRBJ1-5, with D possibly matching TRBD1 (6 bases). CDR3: CASSPINRDIHSNQPQHF. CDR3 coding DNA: TGTGCCAGCAGTCCTATCAACCGGGACATCCATAGCAATCAGCCCCAGCATTTT.